Following are 30 T cell receptor beta chains from one sample sequenced in a study of blood T cell repertoires in COVID-19. The assay was immunoSEQ multiplex PCR, and TCRdb's table has in-frame clones only and misses some. The sample carries about 170,000 clones, over 70% recorded once. Specimen: peripheral blood. These receptors all come from a woman in her 70s who had recovered from COVID-19.

The chain employs TRBV7-8 and TRBJ2-5; a possible D gene is TRBD2 (7 bases). CDR1 is SGHVS, CDR2 FQNEAQ, per germline. V was shortened by 5 bases and J by 10 bases, with 14 bases between the two germline ends. This CDR3 is built from 12 residues. In nucleotides, the CDR3 is TGTGCCAGCAGCCGGGGGGCCCGTGACCAGTACTTC. It specifies CASSRGARDQYF.

The rearrangement uses TRBV6-1 and TRBJ2-4; the match to TRBD1 covers 8 bases. With V trimmed by 1 base and J by 2 bases, 4 bases remained unmatched. This CDR3 contains 16 residues. CDR1 and CDR2 (germline): MNHNS, SASEGT. This CDR3 reads CASSEGTGKPKNIQYF. The CDR3 coding sequence is TGTGCCAGCAGTGAAGGGACAGGGAAGCCCAAAAACATTCAGTACTTC.

This sequence joins TRBV19 and TRBJ1-5, with a weak D call TRBD1 (5 bases). The CDR3 covers 12 residues. Trimming took off 6 bases at V and 6 bases at J, with 9 bases between the two ends. Germline CDR1 and CDR2: LNHDA and SQIVND (reference sequence). As DNA, the CDR3 is TGTGCCAGTAGCCAAACAGGTCAGCCCCAGCATTTT. Translated: CASSQTGQPQHF.

The chain carries TRBV7-2 and TRBJ2-7; weak D call: TRBD2 (5 bases). CDR1 and CDR2 from the germline V gene are SGHTA and FQGNSA. V was trimmed by 1 base and J by 7 bases, leaving 14 bases between them. The CDR3 totals 14 residues. CDR3 sequence: CASSLDWRVGEQYF. The CDR3 nucleotides are TGTGCCAGCAGCTTAGACTGGCGGGTGGGAGAGCAGTACTTC.

V is TRBV7-6 and J is TRBJ2-1; 12 nucleotides agree with TRBD2. Germline V gene data show CDR1 as SGHVS and CDR2 as FNYEAQ. This CDR3 has 17 amino acids. V lost 5 bases and J lost 2; bases outside the gene matches: 7. This CDR3 reads CASSPRASGRAYNEQFF. DNA of the CDR3: TGTGCCAGCAGCCCACGGGCTAGCGGGAGGGCCTACAATGAGCAGTTCTTC.

This clone was counted a single time. This chain connects TRBV18 to TRBJ1-1, with 12 bases lining up with TRBD1. The CDR3 totals 14 residues. Looked up from germline, CDR1 is KGHSH and CDR2 is LQKENI. J lost 6 bases, V lost 6 bases, and 5 bases had no gene match. CDR3 in amino acids: CASSPGTGGPEAFF. The DNA of the CDR3 is TGTGCCAGCTCTCCCGGGACAGGGGGCCCTGAAGCTTTCTTT.

The chain recombines TRBV18 with TRBJ1-1, with 7 positions matching TRBD1. The CDR3 runs 17 residues. V lost 3 bases to trimming and J lost 0 bases; unmatched junction nucleotides: 10. Germline assignment: CDR1 KGHSH and CDR2 LQKENI. The CDR3 sequence: CASSPLQGRRLNTEAFF. CDR3 bases: TGTGCCAGCTCACCTCTACAGGGGCGACGGCTGAACACTGAAGCTTTCTTT.

The chain is built from TRBV7-9 and TRBJ2-1, with 7 positions matching TRBD1. Germline trimming cut 4 bases from V and 8 bases from J; bases unmatched to any gene: 11. Germline assignment: CDR1 SEHNR and CDR2 FQNEAQ (reference sequence). There are 15 residues in the CDR3. The CDR3 spells CASSYTGAGFDEQFF. CDR3 in DNA: TGTGCCAGCAGCTATACAGGGGCCGGTTTCGATGAGCAGTTCTTC.

This sequence joins TRBV6-5 and TRBJ1-2; TRBD1 agrees at 7 bases. Germline CDR1 reads MNHEY; CDR2 reads SVGAGI. This CDR3 comprises 15 residues. Trimming took 7 bases from V and 4 from J; bases not matched to a gene: 12. The DNA for the CDR3 is TGTGCCAGCAATCCACAGGGGCAGGCCCGCTATGGCTACACCTTC. This translates into CASNPQGQARYGYTF.

J is TRBJ2-3 and V is TRBV6-1, with no clear D. V was cut by 2 bases and J by 2 bases, with 14 bases left in between. The CDR3 runs to 16 residues. Germline V gene sequence: CDR1 MNHNS, CDR2 SASEGT. The CDR3 reads CASSETPSRPTDTQYF. As DNA, the CDR3 is TGTGCCAGCAGTGAAACGCCATCGCGGCCCACAGATACGCAGTATTTT.

The rearrangement uses TRBV2 and TRBJ1-1; D is unclear. V lost 8 bases and J 3 bases, leaving 7 bases between the germline ends. Germline V gives CDR1 SNHLY, CDR2 FYNNEI. The CDR3 is 11 residues long. CDR3 region: CASWEYTEAFF. Written as DNA, the CDR3 is TGTGCCAGCTGGGAGTACACTGAAGCTTTCTTT.

The chain carries TRBV5-4 and TRBJ2-1; D unresolved. CDR3 length: 15 residues. Trimming left V 3 bases short and J 0 bases short, with 10 bases between. The germline CDR1 and CDR2 sequences are SGHNT and YYREEE (reference sequence). The CDR3, as DNA: TGTGCCAGCAGCTCCGACGGGTACTCCTACAATGAGCAGTTCTTC. Protein sequence: CASSSDGYSYNEQFF. The variable domain in full, completed from reference TRBV5-4 and TRBJ2-1, reads ETGVTQSPTHLIKTRGQQVTLRCSSQSGHNTVSWYQQALGQGPQFIFQYYREEENGRGNFPPRFSGLQFPNYSSELNVNALELDDSALYLCASSSDGYSYNEQFFGPGTRLTVL.

The chain couples TRBV5-1 to TRBJ1-1; D gene unclear. V dropped 0 bases and J dropped 6 bases, with 15 bases sitting between them. This CDR3 spans 15 amino acids. Germline V CDR1 and CDR2: SGHRS, YFSETQ. The CDR3 DNA is TGCGCCAGCAGCTTGGTGCCCCACCAGGTTGCTGAAGCTTTCTTT. The encoded protein is CASSLVPHQVAEAFF.

J is TRBJ2-2 and V is TRBV2; D ambiguous. The V end lost 6 bases, the J end lost 5 bases, and 10 bases lay between the germline ends. The CDR3 has 13 residues. Germline CDR1 and CDR2: SNHLY and FYNNEI. The CDR3, as DNA: TGTGCCAGCAGCCCACAGAATACCGGGGAGCTGTTTTTT. Its protein is CASSPQNTGELFF.

The chain uses TRBV5-1 and TRBJ2-1; possibly TRBD1 for D (7 bases). CDR3 length: 14 amino acids. Trimming stripped 4 bases from V and 9 bases from J, with 17 bases between. Germline CDR1 SGHRS, CDR2 YFSETQ. In nucleotides, the CDR3 is TGCGCCAGCAGCGGAGGGACAGCCAGCGGTGAGCAGTTCTTC. Its protein product is CASSGGTASGEQFF.

V and J are TRBV4-3 and TRBJ2-3, with TRBD2 identical over 9 bases. Germline values: CDR1 LGHNA, CDR2 YSLEER. V trimming: 0 bases; J trimming: 1 base; junction bases outside the gene matches: 8. The CDR3 contains 18 residues. The CDR3 DNA sequence: TGCGCCAGCAGCCAAGATTTGCTAGCGGGAAGGGGCACAGATACGCAGTATTTT. Amino acid sequence: CASSQDLLAGRGTDTQYF.

This clone has only one observation. The rearrangement uses TRBV19 and TRBJ1-5; 8 bases align to TRBD1. From germline, CDR1 is LNHDA and CDR2 SQIVND (reference sequence). The CDR3 covers 15 residues. After removal of 4 bases from V and 3 bases from J, the junction contained 5 bases not matched to a gene. The DNA of the CDR3 is TGTGCCAGTAGTAAACAGGGGGGGCTCAATCAGCCCCAGCATTTT. Protein product: CASSKQGGLNQPQHF. Variable domain in full (rest from reference TRBV19 and TRBJ1-5): DGGITQSPKYLFRKEGQNVTLSCEQNLNHDAMYWYRQDPGQGLRLIYYSQIVNDFQKGDIAEGYSVSREKKESFPLTVTSAQKNPTAFYLCASSKQGGLNQPQHFGDGTRLSIL.

The chain uses TRBV15 and TRBJ2-1; weak D call: TRBD1 (5 bases). The CDR3 extends over 15 amino acids. CDR1 is LNHNV and CDR2 is YYDKDF in the germline V gene (reference sequence). Trimming removed 3 bases from V and 3 bases from J, with 12 bases in between. The CDR3 here is CATSSRQTLYNEQFF. CDR3 DNA sequence: TGTGCCACCAGCAGCAGACAGACTCTCTACAATGAGCAGTTCTTC.

In this sample, this clone turned up a few times. This chain links TRBV6-5 with TRBJ1-2, with a weak D call TRBD1 (6 bases). The germline CDR1 and CDR2 sequences are MNHEY and SVGAGI. The V end was cut by 7 bases, the J end by 4 bases, with 13 bases between. The CDR3 spans 13 residues. CDR3 protein: CASTSGQPYGYTF. The CDR3 DNA sequence: TGTGCCAGCACCTCGGGACAACCCTATGGCTACACCTTC.

This chain joins TRBV27 and TRBJ2-3; 8 bases line up with TRBD2. CDR3 length: 18 residues. CDR1 MNHEY and CDR2 SMNVEV come from the germline V gene (reference sequence). V shed 5 bases, J shed 3 bases, and the junction held 16 bases outside the gene matches. The CDR3 bases are TGTGCCAGCAGTGCCCGACTTTCGCGGGAGGTGACGACAGATACGCAGTATTTT. This translates into CASSARLSREVTTDTQYF.

The rearrangement uses TRBV5-6 and TRBJ2-3; a weak D match, TRBD2 (5 bases). V lost 7 bases to trimming and J lost 4 bases, with 10 bases between them. The CDR3 extends over 12 amino acids. The germline V gene has CDR1 SGHDT and CDR2 YYEEEE. For the CDR3, the DNA is TGTGCCAGCGGCGCTAGCCCAGATACGCAGTATTTT. Translated: CASGASPDTQYF. Using reference TRBV5-6 and TRBJ2-3 for the parts outside the CDR3, the full variable domain is DAGVTQSPTHLIKTRGQQVTLRCSPKSGHDTVSWYQQALGQGPQFIFQYYEEEERQRGNFPDRFSGHQFPNYSSELNVNALLLGDSALYLCASGASPDTQYFGPGTRLTVL.

This clone was seen ten or more times. The chain joins TRBV19 to TRBJ2-7; D is perhaps TRBD2 (7 bases). Germline lookup yields CDR1 LNHDA and CDR2 SQIVND (reference sequence). Trimming took off 4 bases at V and 0 bases at J, with 10 bases between the two ends. The CDR3 spans 14 residues. The CDR3 protein is CASSTGGNSYEQYF. CDR3 DNA sequence: TGTGCCAGTAGTACGGGGGGCAACTCCTACGAGCAGTACTTC.

CDR3 bases: TGTGCCATCAGCCAGACAGGAGGATATGGCTACACCTTC. Amino acids: CAISQTGGYGYTF. The chain employs TRBV10-3 and TRBJ1-2; maybe TRBD1 (6 bases). CDR3 size: 13 residues. The germline V and J ends were trimmed by 6 bases and 5 bases, with 13 bases remaining between them. The germline V gene has CDR1 ENHRY and CDR2 SYGVKD.

The chain links TRBV5-1 to TRBJ2-4; 8 nucleotides align to TRBD2. This CDR3 region has 17 residues. With V trimmed by 1 base and J by 5 bases, 11 bases remained unmatched. Germline CDR1 SGHRS, CDR2 YFSETQ. The CDR3 loop reads CASSLWRGDPTQNIQYF. CDR3 bases: TGCGCCAGCAGCTTGTGGCGGGGGGACCCAACCCAAAACATTCAGTACTTC.

V and J are TRBV10-2 and TRBJ1-1; 9 nucleotides line up with TRBD1. V shed 5 bases and J 6 bases; nucleotides not matched to a gene: 7. Germline CDR1 and CDR2: WSHSY and SAAADI. The CDR3 totals 14 residues. The CDR3: CASSRAGQGAEAFF. The CDR3 region has the DNA TGCGCCAGCAGTAGGGCGGGACAGGGCGCTGAAGCTTTCTTT.

In DNA form, the CDR3 reads TGTGCCAGCAGTCCCCGGGACAGGGCCTCCTACGAGCAGTACTTC. Translation: CASSPRDRASYEQYF. The chain has TRBV6-5 and TRBJ2-7; 9 nucleotides align to TRBD1. This CDR3 region has 15 residues. The trim removed 5 bases at V and 0 bases at J, leaving 5 bases unmatched. Germline lookup yields CDR1 MNHEY and CDR2 SVGAGI.

This rearrangement joins TRBV7-9 to TRBJ2-7; D possibly corresponds to TRBD2 (5 bases). The CDR3 consists of 16 residues. V lost 1 base and J 2 bases, leaving 15 bases between the germline ends. The germline gives CDR1 SEHNR, CDR2 FQNEAQ (reference sequence). The CDR3 bases are TGTGCCAGCAGCTTAGGGTCGGGGAGCCGGCCCTACGAGCAGTACTTC. It yields the protein CASSLGSGSRPYEQYF.

J is TRBJ2-7 and V is TRBV25-1; 9 bases fit TRBD1. This CDR3 spans 18 amino acids. With 2 bases clipped from V and 0 bases from J, the junction kept 11 bases outside the gene matches. Germline-derived CDR1 and CDR2 are MGHDK and SYGVNS. The CDR3 is CASSEGQGKGESSYEQYF. The CDR3 DNA is TGTGCCAGCAGTGAAGGACAGGGGAAAGGGGAAAGCTCCTACGAGCAGTACTTC.

This chain uses TRBV19 with TRBJ1-5, with 8 bases fitting TRBD1. The trim removed 11 bases at V and 0 bases at J, leaving 12 bases unmatched. Per germline, CDR1 LNHDA and CDR2 SQIVND (reference sequence). CDR3 length: 16 amino acids. The CDR3: CASLPRTGTSNQPQHF. CDR3 DNA: TGTGCCTCCCTTCCCCGGACAGGGACTAGCAATCAGCCCCAGCATTTT.

The chain employs TRBV13 and TRBJ1-6; TRBD1 aligns across 9 bases. This CDR3 spans 14 amino acids. Per the germline V gene, CDR1 is PRHDT and CDR2 is FYEKMQ (reference sequence). V lost 5 bases to trimming and J lost 10 bases; unmatched junction nucleotides: 6. The CDR3 is CASSARDRVSPLHF. In nucleotides, the CDR3 is TGTGCCAGCAGCGCCCGGGACAGGGTGTCACCCCTCCACTTT.